What follows is one T cell receptor (beta chain) and its context. Per the authors' pipeline: Quantification of nucleated cells was approximated via reference gene primer amplification. Assay used: immunoSEQ multiplex PCR; TCRdb lists only in-frame clones, some missing. The V and J calls and clone size were taken over from that table, and D and trimming were inferred from the DNA. This table holds some 150,000 clones, roughly 89% found once. This sample was included in a study of blood T cell repertoires in COVID-19. Overall study: Some COVID-19 samples were acute and others convalescent; all came from the United States, Italy and Spain. Sources were T cells, B-cell-depleted T cells, or PBMCs; the material itself was cDNA or gDNA.

The CDR3 has 15 residues. Deletions cut 6 bases from V and 0 bases from J, with 14 bases between. Germline CDR1 LNHDA, CDR2 SQIVND (reference sequence). This receptor was identified in a woman aged 60-75 years who had recovered from COVID-19. Material: peripheral blood. The chain has TRBV19 and TRBJ1-1; possible D gene TRBD1, 6 bases. The CDR3 loop is CASSPQGQMNTEAFF. CDR3 in DNA: TGTGCCAGTAGCCCACAGGGCCAAATGAACACTGAAGCTTTCTTT.